The present T cell receptor beta chain was sequenced within a study of T cell responses to AZD1222 COVID-19 vaccine. Using immunoSEQ multiplex PCR, the repertoire was profiled, and TCRdb retains in-frame clones only, with some absent. The table records tens of thousands of clones, roughly 86% of them present only once. General study results and limits: After the peak T cell response, and only then, were repertoires sampled. Donors were largely white British and mainly female; clonal diversity was possibly underestimated. Dominant at 160-218 and 743-854, vaccine-associated CD4 TCRs also spanned spike.

Turning to this clone: Its antigen remains unidentified. Additional DNA sequences in this sample encode the identical CDR3.

With 3 bases removed from V and 2 bases from J, the gap between germline ends came to 8 bases. The germline CDR1 and CDR2 sequences are KGHSH and LQKENI. The CDR3 consists of 13 residues. Sample: peripheral blood, taken on day 0 of AZD1222 vaccination. The clonotype comes from an adult in good health. The rearrangement joins TRBV18 to TRBJ2-7; D gene ambiguous. CDR3 residues: CASSPPGPYEQYF. CDR3 DNA sequence: TGTGCCAGCTCACCCCCAGGACCCTACGAGCAGTACTTC.